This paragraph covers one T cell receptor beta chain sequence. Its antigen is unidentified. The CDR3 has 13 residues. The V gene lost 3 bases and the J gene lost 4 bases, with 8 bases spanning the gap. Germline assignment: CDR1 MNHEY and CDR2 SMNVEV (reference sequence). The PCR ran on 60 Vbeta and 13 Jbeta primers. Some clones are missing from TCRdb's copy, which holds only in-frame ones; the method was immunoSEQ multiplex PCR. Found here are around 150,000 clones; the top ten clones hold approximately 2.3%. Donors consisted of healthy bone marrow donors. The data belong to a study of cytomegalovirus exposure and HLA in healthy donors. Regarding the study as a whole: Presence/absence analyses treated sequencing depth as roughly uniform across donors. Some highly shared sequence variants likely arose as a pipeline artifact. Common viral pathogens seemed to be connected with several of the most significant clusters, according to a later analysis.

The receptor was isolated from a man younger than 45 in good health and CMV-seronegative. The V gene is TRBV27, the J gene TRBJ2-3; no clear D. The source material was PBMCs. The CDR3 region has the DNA TGTGCCAGCAGTTTCGACGGAGCAGATACGCAGTATTTT. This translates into CASSFDGADTQYF.